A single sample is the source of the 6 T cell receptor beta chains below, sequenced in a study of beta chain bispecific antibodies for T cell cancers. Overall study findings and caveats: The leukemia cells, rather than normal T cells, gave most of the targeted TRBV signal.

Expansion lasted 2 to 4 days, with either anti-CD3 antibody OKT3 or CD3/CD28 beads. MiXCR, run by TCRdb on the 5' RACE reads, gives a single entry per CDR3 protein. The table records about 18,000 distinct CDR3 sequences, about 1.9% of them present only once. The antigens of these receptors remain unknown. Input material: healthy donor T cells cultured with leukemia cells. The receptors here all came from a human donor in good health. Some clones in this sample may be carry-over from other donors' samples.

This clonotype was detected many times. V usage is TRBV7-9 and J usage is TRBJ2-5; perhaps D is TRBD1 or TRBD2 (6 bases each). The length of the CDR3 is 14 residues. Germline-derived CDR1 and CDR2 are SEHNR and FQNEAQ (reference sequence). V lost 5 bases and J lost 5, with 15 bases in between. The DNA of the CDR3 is TGTGCCAGCAGCGCAAGGGGGGCCCGGGAGACCCAGTACTTC. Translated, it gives CASSARGARETQYF.

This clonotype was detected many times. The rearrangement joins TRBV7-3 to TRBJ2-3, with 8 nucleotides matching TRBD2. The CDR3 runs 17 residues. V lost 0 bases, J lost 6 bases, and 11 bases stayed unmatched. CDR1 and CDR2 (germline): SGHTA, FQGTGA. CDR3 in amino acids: CASSLTQRGGPWDTQYF. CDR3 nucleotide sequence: TGTGCCAGCAGCTTAACTCAACGGGGGGGTCCGTGGGATACGCAGTATTTT.

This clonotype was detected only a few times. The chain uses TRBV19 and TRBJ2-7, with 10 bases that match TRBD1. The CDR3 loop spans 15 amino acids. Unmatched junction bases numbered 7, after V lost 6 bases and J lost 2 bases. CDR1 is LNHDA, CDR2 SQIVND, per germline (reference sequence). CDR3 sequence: CASSAGTGVTYEQYF. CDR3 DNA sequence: TGTGCCAGTAGCGCCGGGACAGGGGTTACCTACGAGCAGTACTTC.

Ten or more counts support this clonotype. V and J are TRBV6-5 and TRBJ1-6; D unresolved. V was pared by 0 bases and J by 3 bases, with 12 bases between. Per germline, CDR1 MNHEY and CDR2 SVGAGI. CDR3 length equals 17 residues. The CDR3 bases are TGTGCCAGCAGTTACTCGACCCCGGGCGGCTATAATTCACCCCTCCACTTT. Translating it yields CASSYSTPGGYNSPLHF.

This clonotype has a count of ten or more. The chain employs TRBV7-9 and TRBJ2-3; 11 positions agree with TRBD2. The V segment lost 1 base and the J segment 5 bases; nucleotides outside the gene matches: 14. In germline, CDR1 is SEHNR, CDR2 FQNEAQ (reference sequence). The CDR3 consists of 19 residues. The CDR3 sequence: CASSLEVASGGPARDTQYF. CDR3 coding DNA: TGTGCCAGCAGCTTAGAGGTGGCTAGCGGGGGGCCAGCACGAGATACGCAGTATTTT.

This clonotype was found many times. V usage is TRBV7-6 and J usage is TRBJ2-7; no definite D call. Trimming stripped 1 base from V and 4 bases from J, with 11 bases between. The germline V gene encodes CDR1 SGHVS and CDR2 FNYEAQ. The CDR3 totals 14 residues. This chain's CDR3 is CASSLEVEGYEQYF. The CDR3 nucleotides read TGTGCCAGCAGCTTAGAGGTTGAAGGGTACGAGCAGTACTTC.